This TCR beta chain was sequenced in a study of blood T cell repertoires in COVID-19. Across the whole study: The United States, Italy and Spain provided the acute and convalescent COVID-19 samples. PBMCs, B-cell-depleted T cells, or T cells were the source of the cDNA or gDNA that made up the material.

Trimming cost V 6 bases and J 7 bases; bases outside gene matches: 5. Germline V CDR1 and CDR2: SGHNT, YENEEA. The CDR3 covers 14 residues. Method: immunoSEQ multiplex PCR; TCRdb's copy keeps in-frame clones and lacks some. This sample has roughly 180,000 clones, with approximately 81% found just once. What was sequenced was peripheral blood. This sequence joins TRBV11-3 and TRBJ2-2; 10 bases are a match to TRBD1. The receptor's source is a woman older than 75 with active or convalescent COVID-19. The CDR3 DNA sequence: TGTGCCAGCAGTGAGACAGGGGGCATCGGGGAGCTGTTTTTT. Its translation: CASSETGGIGELFF.